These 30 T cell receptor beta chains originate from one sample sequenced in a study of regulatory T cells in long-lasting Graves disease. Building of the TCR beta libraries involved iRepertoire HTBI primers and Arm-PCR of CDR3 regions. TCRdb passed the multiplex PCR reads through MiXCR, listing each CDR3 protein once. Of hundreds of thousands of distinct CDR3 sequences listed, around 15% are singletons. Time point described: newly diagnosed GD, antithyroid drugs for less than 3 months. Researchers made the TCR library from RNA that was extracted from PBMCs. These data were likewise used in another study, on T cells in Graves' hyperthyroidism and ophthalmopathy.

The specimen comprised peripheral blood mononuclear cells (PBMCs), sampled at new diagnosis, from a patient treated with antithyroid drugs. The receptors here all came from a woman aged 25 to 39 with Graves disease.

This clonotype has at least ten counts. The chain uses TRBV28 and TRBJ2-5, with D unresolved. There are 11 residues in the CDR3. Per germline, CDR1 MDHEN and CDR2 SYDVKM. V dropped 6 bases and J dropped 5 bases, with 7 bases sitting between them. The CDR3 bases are TGTGCCAGCAGGGATTGGGAGACCCAGTACTTC. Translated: CASRDWETQYF.

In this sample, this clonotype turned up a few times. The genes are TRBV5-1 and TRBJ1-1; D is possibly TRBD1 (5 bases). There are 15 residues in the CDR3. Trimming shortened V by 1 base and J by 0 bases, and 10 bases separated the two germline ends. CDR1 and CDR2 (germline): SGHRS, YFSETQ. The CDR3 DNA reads TGCGCCAGCAGCTTGCTCAGGGCCCTGAACACTGAAGCTTTCTTT. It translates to CASSLLRALNTEAFF.

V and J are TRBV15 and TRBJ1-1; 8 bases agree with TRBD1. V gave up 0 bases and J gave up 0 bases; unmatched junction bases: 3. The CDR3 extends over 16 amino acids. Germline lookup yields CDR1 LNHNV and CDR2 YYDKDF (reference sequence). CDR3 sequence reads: CATSRETGVMNTEAFF. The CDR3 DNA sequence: TGTGCCACCAGCAGAGAGACAGGGGTCATGAACACTGAAGCTTTCTTT.

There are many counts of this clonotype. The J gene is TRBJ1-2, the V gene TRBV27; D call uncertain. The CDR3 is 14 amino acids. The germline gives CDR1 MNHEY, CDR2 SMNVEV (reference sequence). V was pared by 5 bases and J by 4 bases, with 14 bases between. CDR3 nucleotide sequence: TGTGCCAGCAGTAACACAATTGGGGTCTATGGCTACACCTTC. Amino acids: CASSNTIGVYGYTF.

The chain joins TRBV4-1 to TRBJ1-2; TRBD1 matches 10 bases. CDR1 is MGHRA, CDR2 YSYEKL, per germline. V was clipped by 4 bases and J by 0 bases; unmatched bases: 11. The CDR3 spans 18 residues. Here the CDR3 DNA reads TGCGCCAGCAGCCCATTCGGGACAGGGGTTGGAGCTAACTATGGCTACACCTTC. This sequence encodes CASSPFGTGVGANYGYTF.

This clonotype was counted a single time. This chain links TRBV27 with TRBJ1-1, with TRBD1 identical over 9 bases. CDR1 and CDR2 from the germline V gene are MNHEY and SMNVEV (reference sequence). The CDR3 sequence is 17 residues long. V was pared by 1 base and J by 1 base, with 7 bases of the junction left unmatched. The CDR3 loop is CASSLLGTGTGNTEAFF. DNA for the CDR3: TGTGCCAGCAGTTTATTAGGGACAGGGACAGGGAACACTGAAGCTTTCTTT.

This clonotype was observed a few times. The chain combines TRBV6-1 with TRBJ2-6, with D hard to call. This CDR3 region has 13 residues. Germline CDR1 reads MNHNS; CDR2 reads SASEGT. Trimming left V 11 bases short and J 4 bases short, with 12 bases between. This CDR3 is CAGKFGGANVLTF. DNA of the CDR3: TGTGCCGGCAAGTTCGGGGGGGCCAACGTCCTGACTTTC.

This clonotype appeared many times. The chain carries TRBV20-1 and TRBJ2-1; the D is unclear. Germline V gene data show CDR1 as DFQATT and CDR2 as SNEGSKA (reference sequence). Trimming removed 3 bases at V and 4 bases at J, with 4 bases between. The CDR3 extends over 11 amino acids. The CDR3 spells CSARMYNEQFF. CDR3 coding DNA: TGCAGTGCTAGGATGTACAATGAGCAGTTCTTC.

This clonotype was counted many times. CDR3 sequence: CASSYSGPLNEQFF. The CDR3 region has the DNA TGTGCCAGCAGTTATTCCGGTCCTTTGAATGAGCAGTTCTTC. The rearrangement links TRBV6-5 to TRBJ2-1; D is unresolved. V lost 3 bases to trimming and J lost 7 bases, with 13 bases between them. The CDR3 is 14 residues long. The germline V gene encodes CDR1 MNHEY and CDR2 SVGAGI.

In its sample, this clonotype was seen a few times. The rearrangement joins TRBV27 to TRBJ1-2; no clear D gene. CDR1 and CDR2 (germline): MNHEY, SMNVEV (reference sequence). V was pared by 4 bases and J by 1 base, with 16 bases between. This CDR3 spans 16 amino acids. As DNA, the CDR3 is TGTGCCAGCAGTTGGTCCGGAAGGGCCCTTAACTATGGCTACACCTTC. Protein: CASSWSGRALNYGYTF.

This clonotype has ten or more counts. For the CDR3, the DNA is TGTGCCAGCAGCCACAGGGGAACCTACGAGCAGTACTTC. This encodes CASSHRGTYEQYF. The J gene is TRBJ2-7, the V gene TRBV7-2; 7 nucleotides agree with TRBD1. The V gene's germline CDR1 is SGHTA and CDR2 FQGNSA. The trim removed 5 bases at V and 2 bases at J, leaving 3 bases unmatched. The CDR3 is made up of 13 amino acids.

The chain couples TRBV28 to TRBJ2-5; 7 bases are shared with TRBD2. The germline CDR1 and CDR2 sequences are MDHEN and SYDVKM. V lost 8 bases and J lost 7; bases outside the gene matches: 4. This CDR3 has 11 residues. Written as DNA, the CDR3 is TGTGCCAGCGGTCCGGGGGGGACCCAGTACTTC. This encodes CASGPGGTQYF.

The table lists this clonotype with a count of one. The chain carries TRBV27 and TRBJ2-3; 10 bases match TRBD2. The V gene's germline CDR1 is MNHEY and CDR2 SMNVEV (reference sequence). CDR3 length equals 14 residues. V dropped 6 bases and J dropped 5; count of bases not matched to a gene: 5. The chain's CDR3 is CASRAGGSIDTQYF. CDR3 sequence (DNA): TGTGCCAGCAGAGCGGGAGGGTCGATAGATACGCAGTATTTT.

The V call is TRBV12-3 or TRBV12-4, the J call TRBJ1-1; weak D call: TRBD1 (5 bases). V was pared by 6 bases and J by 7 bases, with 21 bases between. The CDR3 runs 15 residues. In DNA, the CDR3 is TGTGCCAGCAGACCTTGGGGCATTAAGGAGGATGAAGCTTTCTTT. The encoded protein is CASRPWGIKEDEAFF.

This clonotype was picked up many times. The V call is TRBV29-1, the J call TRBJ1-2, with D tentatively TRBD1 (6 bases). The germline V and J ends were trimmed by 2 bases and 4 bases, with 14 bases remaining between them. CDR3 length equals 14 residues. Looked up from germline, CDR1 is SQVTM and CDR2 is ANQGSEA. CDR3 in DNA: TGCAGCGTTGAACCCTCAACAGGGTCCTATGGCTACACCTTC. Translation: CSVEPSTGSYGYTF.

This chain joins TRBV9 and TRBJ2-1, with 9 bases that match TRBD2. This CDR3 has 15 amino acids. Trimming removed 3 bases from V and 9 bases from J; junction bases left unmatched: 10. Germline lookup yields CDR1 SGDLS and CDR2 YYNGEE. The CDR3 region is CASSAPGLAGIEQFF. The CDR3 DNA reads TGTGCCAGCAGCGCCCCCGGGCTAGCGGGAATTGAGCAGTTCTTC.

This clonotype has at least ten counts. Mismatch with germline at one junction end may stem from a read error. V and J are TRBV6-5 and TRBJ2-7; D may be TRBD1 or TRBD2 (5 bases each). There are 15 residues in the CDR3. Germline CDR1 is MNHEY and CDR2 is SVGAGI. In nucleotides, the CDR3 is TGTGCCAGCAGTCACTCCGGGACGGTATCCTACGAGCAGTACTTC. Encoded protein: CASSHSGTVSYEQYF.

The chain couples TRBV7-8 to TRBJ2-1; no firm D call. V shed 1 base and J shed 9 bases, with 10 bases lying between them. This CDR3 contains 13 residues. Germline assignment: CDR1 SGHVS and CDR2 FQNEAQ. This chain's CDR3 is CASSLGTWGEQFF. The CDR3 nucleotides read TGTGCCAGCAGCTTAGGTACGTGGGGTGAGCAGTTCTTC.

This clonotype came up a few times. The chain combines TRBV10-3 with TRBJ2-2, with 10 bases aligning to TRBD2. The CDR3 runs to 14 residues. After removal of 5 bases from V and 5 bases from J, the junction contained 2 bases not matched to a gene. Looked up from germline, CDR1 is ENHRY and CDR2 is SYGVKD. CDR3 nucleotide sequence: TGTGCCATCAGTCTAGCGGGAGAAACCGGGGAGCTGTTTTTT. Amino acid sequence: CAISLAGETGELFF.

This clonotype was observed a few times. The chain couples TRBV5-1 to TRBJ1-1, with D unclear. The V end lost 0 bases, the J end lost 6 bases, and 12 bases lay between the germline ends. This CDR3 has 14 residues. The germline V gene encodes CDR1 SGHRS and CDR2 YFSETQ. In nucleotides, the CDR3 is TGCGCCAGCAGCTTGGGTTTCGGGGTAGCTGAAGCTTTCTTT. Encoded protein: CASSLGFGVAEAFF.

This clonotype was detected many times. DNA of the CDR3: TGTGCCAGCAGTGAAAATAGCAGGGAGCTGTTTTTT. Amino acid sequence: CASSENSRELFF. This rearrangement joins TRBV2 to TRBJ2-2; no firm D call. Trimming cost V 2 bases and J 9 bases, with 7 bases left between them. Germline V CDR1 and CDR2: SNHLY, FYNNEI. The CDR3 runs to 12 residues.

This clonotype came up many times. The chain's CDR3 is CASSGQRGIQYF. In nucleotides, the CDR3 is TGTGCCAGCTCCGGACAGAGGGGCATTCAGTACTTC. This chain uses TRBV18 with TRBJ2-4; weak D call: TRBD1 (6 bases). The CDR3 is 12 residues long. V was trimmed by 6 bases and J by 9 bases, leaving 12 bases between them. Germline V gives CDR1 KGHSH, CDR2 LQKENI. Variable domain in full (rest from reference TRBV18 and TRBJ2-4): NAGVMQNPRHLVRRRGQEARLRCSPMKGHSHVYWYRQLPEEGLKFMVYLQKENIIDESGMPKERFSAEFPKEGPSILRIQQVVRGDSAAYFCASSGQRGIQYFGAGTRLSVL.

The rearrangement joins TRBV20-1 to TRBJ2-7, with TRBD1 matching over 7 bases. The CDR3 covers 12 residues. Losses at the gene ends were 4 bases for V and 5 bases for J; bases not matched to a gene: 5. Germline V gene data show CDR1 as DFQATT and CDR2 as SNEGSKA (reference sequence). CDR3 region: CSAKTGLHEQYF. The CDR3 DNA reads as TGCAGTGCTAAGACAGGGTTGCACGAGCAGTACTTC.

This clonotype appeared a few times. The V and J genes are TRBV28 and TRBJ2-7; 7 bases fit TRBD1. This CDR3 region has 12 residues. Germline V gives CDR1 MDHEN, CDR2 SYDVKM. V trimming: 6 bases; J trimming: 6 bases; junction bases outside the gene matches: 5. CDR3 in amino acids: CASRDRRFEQYF. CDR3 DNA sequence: TGTGCCAGCAGGGACAGGCGTTTCGAGCAGTACTTC.

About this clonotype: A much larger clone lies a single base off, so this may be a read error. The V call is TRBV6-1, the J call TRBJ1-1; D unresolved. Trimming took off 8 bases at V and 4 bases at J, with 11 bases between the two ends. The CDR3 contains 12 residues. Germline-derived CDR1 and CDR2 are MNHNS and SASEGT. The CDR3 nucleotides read TGTGCCAGCGCGAAGGTGAGCACTGAAGCTTTCTTT. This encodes CASAKVSTEAFF.

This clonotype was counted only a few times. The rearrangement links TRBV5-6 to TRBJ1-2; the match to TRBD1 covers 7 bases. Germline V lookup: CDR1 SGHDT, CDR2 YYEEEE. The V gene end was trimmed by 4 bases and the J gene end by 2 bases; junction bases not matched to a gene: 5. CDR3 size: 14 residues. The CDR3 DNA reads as TGTGCCAGCAGCCCCCTGGACAGGAACTATGGCTACACCTTC. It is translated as CASSPLDRNYGYTF. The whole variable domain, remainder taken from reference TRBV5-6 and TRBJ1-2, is DAGVTQSPTHLIKTRGQQVTLRCSPKSGHDTVSWYQQALGQGPQFIFQYYEEEERQRGNFPDRFSGHQFPNYSSELNVNALLLGDSALYLCASSPLDRNYGYTFGSGTRLTVV.

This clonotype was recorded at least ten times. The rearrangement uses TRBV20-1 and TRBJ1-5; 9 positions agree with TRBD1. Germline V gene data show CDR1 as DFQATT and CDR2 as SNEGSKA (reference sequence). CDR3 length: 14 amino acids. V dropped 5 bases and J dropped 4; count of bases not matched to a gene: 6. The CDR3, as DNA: TGCAGTGCTCAGAGGACAGGGGATAATCAGCCCCAGCATTTT. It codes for CSAQRTGDNQPQHF.

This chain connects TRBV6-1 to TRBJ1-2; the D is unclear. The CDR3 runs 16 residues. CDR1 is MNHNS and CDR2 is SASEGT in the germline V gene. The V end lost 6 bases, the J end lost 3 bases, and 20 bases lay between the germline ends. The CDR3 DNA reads TGTGCCAGCAGCGGGCGGTCCCTCCAGGCCTACTATGGCTACACCTTC. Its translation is CASSGRSLQAYYGYTF.

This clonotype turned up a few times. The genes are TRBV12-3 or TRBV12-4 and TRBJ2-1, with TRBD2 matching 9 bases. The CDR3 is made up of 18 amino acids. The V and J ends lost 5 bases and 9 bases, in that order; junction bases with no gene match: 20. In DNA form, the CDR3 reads TGTGCCAGCAGTAGTCGAAGGGGGAGCGGGAGGTGGGCCGGTGAGCAGTTCTTC. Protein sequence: CASSSRRGSGRWAGEQFF.

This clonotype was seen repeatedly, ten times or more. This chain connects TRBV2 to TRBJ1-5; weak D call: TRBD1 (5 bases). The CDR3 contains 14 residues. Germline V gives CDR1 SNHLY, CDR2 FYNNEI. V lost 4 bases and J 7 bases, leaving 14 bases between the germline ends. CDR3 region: CASSGGGEFQPQHF. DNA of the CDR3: TGTGCCAGCAGTGGGGGGGGTGAGTTCCAGCCCCAGCATTTT. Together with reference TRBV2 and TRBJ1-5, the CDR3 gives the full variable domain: EPEVTQTPSHQVTQMGQEVILRCVPISNHLYFYWYRQILGQKVEFLVSFYNNEISEKSEIFDDQFSVERPDGSNFTLKIRSTKLEDSAMYFCASSGGGEFQPQHFGDGTRLSIL.